What follows describes a single T cell receptor (beta chain). Other DNA sequences in the same sample also yield this CDR3. The sample comes from a study of blood T cell repertoires in COVID-19. The overall study: Material from acute and convalescent COVID-19 was sourced from the United States, Italy and Spain. T cells, B-cell-depleted T cells, or PBMCs supplied cDNA or gDNA.

Clinical histories supplied by participants themselves formed the basis of cohort assignment. Generated by immunoSEQ multiplex PCR, the TCRdb table keeps only in-frame clones and is missing some. The sample includes 350,000 to 550,000 clones, nearly 90% seen only once; the top ten take roughly 1.8%. V gave up 4 bases and J gave up 1 base, with 11 bases separating them. The CDR3 runs to 14 residues. CDR1 is SGHNT, CDR2 YYREEE, per germline (reference sequence). This clonotype was obtained from a young woman with acute COVID-19. The chain links TRBV5-4 to TRBJ1-1, with D maybe TRBD1 (5 bases). The sequenced sample was PBMCs or T cells enriched from blood (not recorded which). The DNA of the CDR3 is TGTGCCAGCAGCCCCATAGACAGGAACACTGAAGCTTTCTTT. Translating gives CASSPIDRNTEAFF.